Here is one T cell receptor (beta chain) with its context. The antigen is unknown. CDR1 and CDR2 (germline): MNHNS, SASEGT. The CDR3 is 14 amino acids. This specimen comes from a study of radiotherapy plus CTLA-4 blockade in lung cancer. Findings and caveats of the study: Best predicting response, reportedly, were early blood T cell clone dynamics, with interferon-beta. Radiotherapy with ipilimumab was followed by blood expansion of tumor-derived clones.

In chemo-refractory metastatic non-small-cell lung cancer, patients got ipilimumab CTLA-4 blockade together with focal radiation. Assay: immunoSEQ multiplex PCR; the TCRdb copy retains only in-frame clones and omits some. Among over 85,000 clones listed, about four fifths were seen once. The genes are TRBV6-1 and TRBJ2-5; perhaps TRBD1 as D (5 bases). The DNA end is a closer match to TRBJ2-7, so the J assignment may be wrong. Sequences were derived from peripheral blood, sampled from a patient treated with radiotherapy plus ipilimumab. The sequence was collected from a human donor with non-small cell lung cancer who had a partial response to radiotherapy plus ipilimumab. Some clones in this sample may be carry-over from other donors' samples. Here the CDR3 reads CASSDLPGLGEQYF. In nucleotides, the CDR3 is TGTGCCAGCAGTGATCTGCCAGGGCTGGGCGAGCAGTACTTC.